This note documents a single TCR beta chain sequence. TCRbeta library construction was performed incorporating unique molecular identifiers. TCRdb analysed the PCR reads with MiXCR anew, one entry per CDR3 protein. Counted here are approximately 420,000 distinct CDR3 sequences, roughly 10% occurring once; the ten biggest clones make up about 5%. The sample originates from a study of T-cell reconstitution after alpha-beta-depleted transplantation in children. This specimen consisted of PBMCs from the stem cell graft donor, obtained from the stem cell graft. This clonotype was sampled from a human donor who donated a stem cell graft to a child with acute myeloid leukemia.

CDR3 region: CASSAGTSGTNEQFF. The CDR3 coding sequence is TGTGCCAGCAGCGCGGGGACTAGCGGGACCAATGAGCAGTTCTTC. The chain joins TRBV11-3 to TRBJ2-1; 13 nucleotides match TRBD2. V was clipped by 5 bases and J by 6 bases; unmatched bases: 4. Germline V lookup: CDR1 SGHNT, CDR2 YENEEA. This CDR3 is built from 15 residues.